This T cell receptor (beta chain) was sequenced in a study of blood T cell repertoires in COVID-19. Study overall: The United States, Italy and Spain supplied acute and convalescent COVID-19 samples.

Clones were read by immunoSEQ multiplex PCR, and TCRdb kept only the in-frame ones, dropping some. The profile shows about 480,000 clones, roughly 88% of them singletons. Germline V gene sequence: CDR1 SEHNR, CDR2 FQNEAQ (reference sequence). The CDR3 is 13 residues long. The V and J ends lost 5 bases and 4 bases respectively, with 9 bases between them. The chain joins TRBV7-9 to TRBJ1-3; D possibly corresponds to TRBD1 (5 bases). The specimen was PBMCs or T cells enriched from blood (not recorded which). The TCR was taken from a middle-aged woman who had recovered from COVID-19. The CDR3 here is CASSPRQGNTIYF. CDR3 nucleotides: TGTGCCAGCAGCCCAAGACAGGGAAACACCATATATTTT. Based on the CDR3 plus reference TRBV7-9 and TRBJ1-3, the full variable domain is DTGVSQNPRHKITKRGQNVTFRCDPISEHNRLYWYRQTLGQGPEFLTYFQNEAQLEKSRLLSDRFSAERPKGSFSTLEIQRTEQGDSAMYLCASSPRQGNTIYFGEGSWLTVV.